Given below is one T cell receptor (beta chain) in context. Antigen: not known. The V segment lost 3 bases and the J segment 2 bases; nucleotides outside the gene matches: 1. Germline values: CDR1 MNHNS, CDR2 SASEGT. There are 15 residues in the CDR3. In the PCR, 60 Vbeta and 13 Jbeta primers were used. Generated by immunoSEQ multiplex PCR, the TCRdb table keeps only in-frame clones and is missing some. The table records 190,000 or so clones, approximately 82% of them present only once. This sample is drawn from a study of cytomegalovirus exposure and HLA in healthy donors. Findings and caveats of the study: The authors later found TCR association rates varying by HLA locus, with DRB1 most and HLA-C fewest.

The receptor comes from a woman aged 50 to 65 in good health and CMV-seropositive. The gene calls are TRBV6-1 and TRBJ1-5; 10 bases align to TRBD1. Sequencing used PBMCs. CDR3 sequence reads: CASSDGQGGNQPQHF. The CDR3 DNA reads as TGTGCCAGCAGTGATGGACAGGGGGGCAATCAGCCCCAGCATTTT.